This TCR beta chain is drawn from a study of cytomegalovirus exposure and HLA in healthy donors. Germline lookup yields CDR1 SGHNT and CDR2 YYREEE (reference sequence). The CDR3 spans 16 residues. The V end was cut by 1 base, the J end by 0 bases, with 11 bases between. The study, taken as a whole, reports: Subsequent analysis revealed that first-cohort TCR clusters tended to co-occur in the 120 or so validation repertoires.

Profiling relied on immunoSEQ multiplex PCR, and the TCRdb table lists in-frame clones only, not all of them. The repertoire holds more than 95,000 clones, with less than 90% as singletons. The donors were part of the validation cohort of 95 to 150 subjects. That cohort was separate from the first cohort, which comprised 700 or so subjects. With respect to this clone: Its matching antigen is unknown.

Material: PBMCs. This TCR came from a man between 18 and 29 years old in good health and CMV-seropositive. V usage is TRBV5-4 and J usage is TRBJ2-4, with a weak D call TRBD1 (6 bases). The CDR3 bases are TGTGCCAGCAGCTTGAGGGACAACTTAGCCAAAAACATTCAGTACTTC. It encodes CASSLRDNLAKNIQYF.